What follows is one T cell receptor beta chain and its context. The antigen is unknown. This CDR3 comprises 14 residues. From germline, CDR1 is SGHVS and CDR2 FQNEAQ. V lost 5 bases and J lost 5, with 16 bases in between. These data originate in a study of T cells after yellow fever vaccination. Overall study results and limits: Abundant bulk-population clonotypes could contaminate the FACS-sorted repertoires.

From the 5' RACE reads, TCRdb called clonotypes with MiXCR, one entry per CDR3 protein. Of approximately 300,000 distinct CDR3 sequences in the sample, more than 8.5% were seen once. The sample in question was PBMCs, obtained on the day of the first yellow fever vaccination. The clonotype was recovered from a young man who received the YFV17D yellow fever vaccine. V and J are TRBV7-8 and TRBJ2-7; D remains unclear. The CDR3 loop reads CASSPLNRFDEQYV. The CDR3 DNA follows: TGTGCCAGCAGCCCCCTTAATAGATTCGACGAGCAGTACGTC.